The sequence of this T cell receptor beta chain was determined in a study of radiotherapy plus CTLA-4 blockade in lung cancer. Study summary: Objective responses were documented in around 19% of patients, with disease control in 31%. Study-wide results and limits: TCR clones of tumor origin grew in blood after radiotherapy plus ipilimumab. Together with interferon-beta, which increased in serum after radiation, early dynamic changes in blood T cell clones were reportedly the best predictors of response.

Focal radiation and CTLA-4 blockade (ipilimumab) were tested in chemo-refractory metastatic non-small-cell lung cancer patients. The table came from immunoSEQ multiplex PCR; TCRdb's copy has only in-frame clones and leaves some out. Of about 62,000 clones in the sample, approximately 79% were seen once. This clone appeared a few times. Its antigen is not known. V dropped 2 bases and J dropped 1 base, with 10 bases sitting between them. CDR3 length: 14 residues. The germline gives CDR1 SGHNT, CDR2 YYREEE (reference sequence). This clonotype originated in a human donor with non-small cell lung cancer who had a complete response to radiotherapy plus ipilimumab. The chain carries TRBV5-4 and TRBJ2-7, with D possibly matching TRBD1 (6 bases). The specimen was peripheral blood, collected from a patient treated with radiotherapy plus ipilimumab. CDR3 nucleotide sequence: TGTGCCAGCAGCTTACACAGGGCATCCTACGAGCAGTACTTC. It yields the protein CASSLHRASYEQYF.